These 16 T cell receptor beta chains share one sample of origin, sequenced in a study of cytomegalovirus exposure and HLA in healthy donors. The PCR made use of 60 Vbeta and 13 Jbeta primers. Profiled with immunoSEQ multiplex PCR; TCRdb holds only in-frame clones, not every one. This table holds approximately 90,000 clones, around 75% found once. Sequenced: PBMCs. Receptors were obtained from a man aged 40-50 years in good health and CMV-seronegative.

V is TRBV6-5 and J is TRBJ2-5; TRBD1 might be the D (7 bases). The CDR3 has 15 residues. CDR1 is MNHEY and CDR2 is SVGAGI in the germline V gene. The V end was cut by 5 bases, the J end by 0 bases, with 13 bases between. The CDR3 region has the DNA TGTGCCAGCAGTGTCGACAGGGACTACCAAGAGACCCAGTACTTC. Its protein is CASSVDRDYQETQYF.

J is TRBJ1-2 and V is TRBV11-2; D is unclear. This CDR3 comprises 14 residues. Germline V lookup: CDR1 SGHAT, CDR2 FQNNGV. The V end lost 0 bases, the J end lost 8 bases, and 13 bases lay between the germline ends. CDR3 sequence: CASSLDFGGIGYTF. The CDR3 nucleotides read TGTGCCAGCAGCTTAGATTTCGGAGGGATAGGCTACACCTTC.

Here the CDR3 DNA reads TGTGCCAGCTCAGTACCGGGGGTCGATGAGCAGTTCTTC. This gives the protein CASSVPGVDEQFF. The J gene is TRBJ2-1, the V gene TRBV28; D perhaps matches TRBD2 (6 bases). The CDR3 runs 13 residues. Trimming cost V 8 bases and J 8 bases, with 16 bases left between them. CDR1 is MDHEN, CDR2 SYDVKM, per germline.

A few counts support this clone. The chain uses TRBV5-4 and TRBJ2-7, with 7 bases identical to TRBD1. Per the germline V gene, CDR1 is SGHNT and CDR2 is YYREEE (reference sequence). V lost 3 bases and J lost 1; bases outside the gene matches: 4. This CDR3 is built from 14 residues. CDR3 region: CASSSPTGSYEQYF. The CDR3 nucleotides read TGTGCCAGCAGCTCACCGACAGGGTCCTACGAGCAGTACTTC.

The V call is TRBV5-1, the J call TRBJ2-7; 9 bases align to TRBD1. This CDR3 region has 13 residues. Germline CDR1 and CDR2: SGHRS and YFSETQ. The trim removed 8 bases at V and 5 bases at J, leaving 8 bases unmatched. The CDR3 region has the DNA TGCGCCAGTACTGGACAGGGGCGTGACGAGCAGTACTTC. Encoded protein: CASTGQGRDEQYF.

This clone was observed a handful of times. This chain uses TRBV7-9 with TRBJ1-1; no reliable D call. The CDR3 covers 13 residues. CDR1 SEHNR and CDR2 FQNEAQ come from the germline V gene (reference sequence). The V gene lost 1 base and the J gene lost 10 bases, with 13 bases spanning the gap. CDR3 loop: CASSLESVARAFF. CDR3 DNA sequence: TGTGCCAGCAGCTTAGAGTCAGTAGCCAGAGCTTTCTTT.

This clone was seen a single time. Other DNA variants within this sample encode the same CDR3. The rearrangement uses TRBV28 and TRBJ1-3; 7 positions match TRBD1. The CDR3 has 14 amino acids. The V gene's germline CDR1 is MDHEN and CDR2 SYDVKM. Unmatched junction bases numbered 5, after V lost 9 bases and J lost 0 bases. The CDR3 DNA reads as TGTGCCAGTCGACAGGGCAGCTCTGGAAACACCATATATTTT. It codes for CASRQGSSGNTIYF.

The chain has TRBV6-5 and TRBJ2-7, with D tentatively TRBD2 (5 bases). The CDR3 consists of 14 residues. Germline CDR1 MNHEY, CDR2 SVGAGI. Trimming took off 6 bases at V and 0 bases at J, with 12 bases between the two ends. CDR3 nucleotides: TGTGCCAGCAGGTCCGGGATTCGCTCCTACGAGCAGTACTTC. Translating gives CASRSGIRSYEQYF.

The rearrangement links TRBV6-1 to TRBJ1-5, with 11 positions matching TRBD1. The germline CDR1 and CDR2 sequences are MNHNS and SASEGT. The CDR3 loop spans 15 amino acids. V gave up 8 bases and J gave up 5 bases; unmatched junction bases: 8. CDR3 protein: CASGKEDRGHQPQHF. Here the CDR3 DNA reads TGTGCCAGCGGGAAAGAGGACAGGGGGCATCAGCCCCAGCATTTT.

CDR3 in DNA: TGTGCCAGCGGACAGGGTCGGTCTGGAAACACCATATATTTT. Its translation: CASGQGRSGNTIYF. This sequence joins TRBV5-4 and TRBJ1-3, with 8 bases that match TRBD1. CDR3 length: 14 amino acids. Germline V lookup: CDR1 SGHNT, CDR2 YYREEE (reference sequence). V dropped 7 bases and J dropped 1; count of bases not matched to a gene: 4.

CDR3 DNA sequence: TGCGCCAGCAGCCCGGGACTAGCGGGGGAGACCTCCTACGAGCAGTACTTC. Its translation: CASSPGLAGETSYEQYF. The rearrangement uses TRBV5-1 and TRBJ2-7; 14 bases agree with TRBD2. The CDR3 is made up of 17 amino acids. Losses at the gene ends were 4 bases for V and 0 bases for J; bases not matched to a gene: 6. Germline V gene data show CDR1 as SGHRS and CDR2 as YFSETQ.

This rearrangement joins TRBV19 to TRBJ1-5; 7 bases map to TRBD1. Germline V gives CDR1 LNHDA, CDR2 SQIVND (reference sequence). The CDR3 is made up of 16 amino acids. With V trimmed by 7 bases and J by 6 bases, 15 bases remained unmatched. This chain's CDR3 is CASKPAGGGESQPQHF. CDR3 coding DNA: TGTGCCAGTAAGCCGGCAGGGGGTGGAGAAAGTCAGCCCCAGCATTTT.

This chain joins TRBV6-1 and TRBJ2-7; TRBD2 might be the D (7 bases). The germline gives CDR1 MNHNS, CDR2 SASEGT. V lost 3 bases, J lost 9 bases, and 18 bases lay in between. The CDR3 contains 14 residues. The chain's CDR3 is CASSEAQRGGRQYF. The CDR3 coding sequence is TGTGCCAGCAGTGAGGCTCAAAGGGGGGGGAGGCAGTACTTC.

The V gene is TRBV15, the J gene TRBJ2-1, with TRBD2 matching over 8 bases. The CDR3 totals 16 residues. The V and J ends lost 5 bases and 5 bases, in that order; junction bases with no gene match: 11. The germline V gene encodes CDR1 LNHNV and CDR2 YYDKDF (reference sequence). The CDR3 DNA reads TGTGCCACCAGCGTACACACTAGCGGATCTAACAATGAGCAGTTCTTC. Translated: CATSVHTSGSNNEQFF.

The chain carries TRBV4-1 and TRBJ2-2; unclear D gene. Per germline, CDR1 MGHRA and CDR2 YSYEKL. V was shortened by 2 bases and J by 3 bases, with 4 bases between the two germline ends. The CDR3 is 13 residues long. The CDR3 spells CASSQSYTGELFF. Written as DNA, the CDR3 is TGCGCCAGCAGCCAATCATACACCGGGGAGCTGTTTTTT.

The CDR3 DNA is TGTGCCACAGGTTGGGCGGGGGCGACGTACGAGCAGTACTTC. Its translation is CATGWAGATYEQYF. V gene TRBV5-6 combines with J gene TRBJ2-7; weak D call: TRBD2 (7 bases). CDR1 SGHDT and CDR2 YYEEEE come from the germline V gene. Trimming removed 9 bases at V and 4 bases at J, with 20 bases between. The CDR3 loop spans 14 amino acids.